This TCR beta chain appears in the sequencing data of a study of shared clonotypes between healthy human individuals (dated by TCRdb to the early 2020s). Broadly, across the study: The cohort included three men and a couple of women between 18 and 49 years of age. For each donor, three plates each were used for CD4 naive and CD4 memory, two plates were used for CD8 naive, and one plate was used for CD8 memory. To estimate repertoire size and how much clonotypes are shared between individuals, the study performed deep sequencing of blood TCR repertoires from roughly five healthy adults. Different laboratories and diverse techniques were used to prepare libraries and sequence TCR repertoires, to increase sequencing depth and limit assay-specific biases. Each donor's leukapheresis produced roughly between roughly 0.9 and 9 billion PBMCs.

Using the deep immunoSEQ assay, multiplex PCR amplified TCR CDR3 regions from genomic DNA. Genomic DNA extracted from each cell subset was distributed evenly over all wells of several immunoSEQ 96-well plates, and each plate served as one replicate. Each replicate PCR for sorted subsets received roughly 0.2 ug genomic DNA, equal to roughly 33,000 T cell genomes. Purified libraries were quantified with a Qubit 3.0 fluorometer, sized on a Bioanalyzer 2100, and re-quantified with the KAPA Library Quantification kit. A separate single-read 150-cycle Illumina NextSeq 550 flow cell was used to sequence each immunoSEQ 96-well plate. On the authors' methods: Because the immunoSEQ output held only junctional sequences and lacked quality scores, the filtering could not match the filtering applied to full-length reads. To assign V/J genes and CDR3, sequences were annotated using PyIR, a Python wrapper for IgBLAST v1.9, with IMGT germline references. Reads with weak V/J assignments (E-value above 1e-6), missing CDR3, stop codons, out-of-frame junctions, or ambiguous translated residues were removed. V3J clonotypes were defined as sequences sharing the same inferred V gene, J gene, and CDR3 amino acid sequence. The percentage overlap between two repertoires was calculated by dividing the number of shared unique clonotypes by the size of the smaller repertoire. Three approaches were used to assess repertoire richness: RTK rarefaction, the Chao1 estimator, and Recon v2.1 estimates of unobserved clonotypes. Generation probabilities for all TCRbeta clonotypes obtained by the gDNA method from several donors were computed using OLGA. TCRdb obtained this table from immuneACCESS and retained in-frame rearrangements with V and J assigned. These tables miss some clones; where compared with another copy, unresolved V genes account for less than half of the shortfall, and the remainder is unexplained. V, J and clone size reflect that table, while D and trimming were determined from the DNA. The sample yields 1.4 million to 1.5 million clones; roughly 96% were counted once. The ten biggest clones cover 0.95% to 1.5% of the sample.

Trimming takes 0 bases off V and 5 bases off J; junction bases not matched to a gene: 8. Per the germline V gene (reference sequence), SGHNT is the CDR1 and YYREEE is the CDR2. The CDR3 measures 16 amino acids from cysteine to phenylalanine. The sequence is cut down to CDR3 DNA, 48 bases in frame from base 1. The donors were healthy, HIV-negative adults with no recently reported acute infections or vaccinations. Every donor was a Caucasian adult living in Nashville, Tennessee, USA. CD4+ T cells were enriched through magnetic negative selection, after which naive cells were positively selected on CD45RA and the remaining negative fraction served as the memory subset. Blood was obtained by leukapheresis, after which PBMCs were separated by Ficoll-Histopaque density gradient centrifugation and cryopreserved in liquid nitrogen vapor phase. Purity and quantity of every magnetically sorted T cell population were checked by analytical flow cytometry. From each sorted fraction, genomic DNA was isolated and quantified by UV absorbance on a Nanodrop 2000c.

This clone was detected once. The clone's antigen remains unknown. One base away there is no much larger clone; base qualities are not given. Paper-wide results and their limitations: About 5% of naive CD4, 3.5% of naive CD8, around 2.3% of memory CD4, and around 0.4% of memory CD8 clonotypes were shared across several donors. Compared with non-shared clonotypes, clonotypes shared by all four sorted-subset donors had higher generation probabilities. Because the study included a small number of donors, the genetic and exposure-history diversity represented was limited. Sampling was restricted to blood, and TCR repertoires in tissues likely differ from the TCR repertoires found in blood. Naive subsets generally had larger estimated clonotype richness than memory subsets did. Rarefaction of sorted-subset datasets indicated incomplete sequencing despite the large sequencing depth. Pairwise subsampling led to the expectation that sequencing depth would affect the degree of clonotype sharing among donors.

The sample consisted of naive CD4+ T cells sorted from blood. According to the study, the label for this sample's cell subset or site signals: CD45RA+ positively selected. In this chain, TRBV5-4 is recombined with TRBJ2-1; the central 7 bases match TRBD2. The source of this sequence is a man under 40 in good health. The CDR3 region: CASSLGIAGVNNEQFF. The DNA reads TGTGCCAGCAGCTTGGGGATCGCGGGAGTAAACAATGAGCAGTTCTTC.